This TCR beta chain derives from a study of cytomegalovirus exposure and HLA in healthy donors. Study-level findings and limits: TCR beta V- and J-gene trimming, according to a later analysis, was linked to a missense DCLRE1C variant. According to the study, roughly 160 TCR beta chains were cytomegalovirus-associated. Per a prior analysis, the majority of TCR beta V segments were productive roughly 90% or roughly 30% of the time.

In regard to this clone: Its antigen is unidentified.

Regarding donors, all were healthy bone marrow donors. The PCR contained 60 Vbeta and 13 Jbeta primers. Produced via immunoSEQ multiplex PCR; TCRdb's table is partial and in-frame only. Of about 90,000 clones in the sample, approximately 64% were seen once. CDR1 and CDR2 (germline): MNHNS, SASEGT. V lost 7 bases and J lost 2; bases outside the gene matches: 6. CDR3 length: 14 amino acids. This receptor was taken from a woman in her 50s in good health and CMV-seropositive. The source material was PBMCs. This chain links TRBV6-1 with TRBJ2-7; 9 nucleotides line up with TRBD2. CDR3 sequence: CASTGLAPTYEQYF. The CDR3 nucleotides are TGTGCCAGCACCGGACTAGCGCCTACCTACGAGCAGTACTTC.